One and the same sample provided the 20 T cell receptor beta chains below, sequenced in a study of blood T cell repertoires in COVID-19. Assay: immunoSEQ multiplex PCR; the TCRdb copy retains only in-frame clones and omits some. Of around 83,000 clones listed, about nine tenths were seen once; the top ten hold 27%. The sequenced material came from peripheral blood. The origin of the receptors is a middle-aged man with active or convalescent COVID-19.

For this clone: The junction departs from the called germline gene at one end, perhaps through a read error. The CDR3 DNA reads as TGTGCCAGCAGCTTAAAGGACAGGGTCCCCGTTGACTTC. It encodes CASSLKDRVPVDF. The gene calls are TRBV7-2 and TRBJ1-2; 8 bases are a match to TRBD1. The germline CDR1 and CDR2 sequences are SGHTA and FQGNSA. This CDR3 is 13 amino acids long.

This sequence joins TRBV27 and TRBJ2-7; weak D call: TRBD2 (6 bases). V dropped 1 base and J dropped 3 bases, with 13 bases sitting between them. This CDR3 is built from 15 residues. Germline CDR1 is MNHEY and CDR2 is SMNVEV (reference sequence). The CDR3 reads CASSLFSGGIYEQYF. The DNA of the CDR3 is TGTGCCAGCAGTTTATTCAGTGGCGGGATCTACGAGCAGTACTTC.

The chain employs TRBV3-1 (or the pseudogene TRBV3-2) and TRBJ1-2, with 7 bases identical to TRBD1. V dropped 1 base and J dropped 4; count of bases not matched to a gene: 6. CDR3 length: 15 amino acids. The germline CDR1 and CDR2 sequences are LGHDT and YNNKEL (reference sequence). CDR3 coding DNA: TGTGCCAGCAGCCAAGGTATACGGGACAGCTATGGCTACACCTTC. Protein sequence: CASSQGIRDSYGYTF.

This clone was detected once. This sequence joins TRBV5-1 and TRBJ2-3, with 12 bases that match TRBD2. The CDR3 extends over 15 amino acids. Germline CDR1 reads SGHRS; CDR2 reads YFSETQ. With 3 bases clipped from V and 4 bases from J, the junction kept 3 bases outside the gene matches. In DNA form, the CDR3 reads TGCGCCAGCAGCTCGACTAGCGGGAGTGCAGATACGCAGTATTTT. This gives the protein CASSSTSGSADTQYF.

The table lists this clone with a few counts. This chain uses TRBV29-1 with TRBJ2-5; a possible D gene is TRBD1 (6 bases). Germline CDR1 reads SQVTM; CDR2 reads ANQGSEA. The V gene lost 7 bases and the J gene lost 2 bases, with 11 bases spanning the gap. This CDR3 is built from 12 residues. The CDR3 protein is CSGYRVQETQYF. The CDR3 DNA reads TGCAGCGGATACAGGGTACAAGAGACCCAGTACTTC. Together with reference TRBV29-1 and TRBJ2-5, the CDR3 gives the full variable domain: SAVISQKPSRDICQRGTSLTIQCQVDSQVTMMFWYRQQPGQSLTLIATANQGSEATYESGFVIDKFPISRPNLTFSTLTVSNMSPEDSSIYLCSGYRVQETQYFGPGTRLLVL.

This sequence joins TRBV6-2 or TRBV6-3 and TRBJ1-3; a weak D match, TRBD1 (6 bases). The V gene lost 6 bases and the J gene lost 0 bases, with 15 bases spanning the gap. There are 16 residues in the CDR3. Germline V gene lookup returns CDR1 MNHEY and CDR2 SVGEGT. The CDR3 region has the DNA TGTGCCAGCAGCGTGGACAGCCCGAGCTCTGGAAACACCATATATTTT. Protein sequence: CASSVDSPSSGNTIYF.

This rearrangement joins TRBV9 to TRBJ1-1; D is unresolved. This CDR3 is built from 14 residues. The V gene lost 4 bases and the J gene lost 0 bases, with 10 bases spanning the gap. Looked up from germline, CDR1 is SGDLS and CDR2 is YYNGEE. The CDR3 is CASSPNRLNTEAFF. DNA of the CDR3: TGTGCCAGCAGCCCTAACCGATTGAACACTGAAGCTTTCTTT.

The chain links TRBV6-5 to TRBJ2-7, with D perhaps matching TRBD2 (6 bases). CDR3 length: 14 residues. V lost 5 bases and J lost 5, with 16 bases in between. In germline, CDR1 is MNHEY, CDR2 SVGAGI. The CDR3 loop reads CASSSSRERDEQYF. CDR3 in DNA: TGTGCCAGCAGTAGTAGCCGGGAGAGGGACGAGCAGTACTTC.

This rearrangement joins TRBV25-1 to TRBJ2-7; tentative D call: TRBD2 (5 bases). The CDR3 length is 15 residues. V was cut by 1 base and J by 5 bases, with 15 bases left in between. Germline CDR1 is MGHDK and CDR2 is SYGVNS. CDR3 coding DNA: TGTGCCAGCAGTGAATCTGCGGGCCCGGACCACGAGCAGTACTTC. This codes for CASSESAGPDHEQYF.

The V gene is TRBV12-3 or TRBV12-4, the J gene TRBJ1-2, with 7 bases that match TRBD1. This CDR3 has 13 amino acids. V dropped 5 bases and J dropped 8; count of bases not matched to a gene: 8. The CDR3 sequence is CASSTKTGTGYTF. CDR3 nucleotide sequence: TGTGCCAGCAGTACCAAGACAGGGACGGGCTACACCTTC.

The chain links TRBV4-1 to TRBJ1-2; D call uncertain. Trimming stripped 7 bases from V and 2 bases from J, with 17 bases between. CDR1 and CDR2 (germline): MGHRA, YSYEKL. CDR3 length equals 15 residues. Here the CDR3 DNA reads TGCGCCAGCAAGGGTATGGGAGCTGGGAACTATGGCTACACCTTC. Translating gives CASKGMGAGNYGYTF.

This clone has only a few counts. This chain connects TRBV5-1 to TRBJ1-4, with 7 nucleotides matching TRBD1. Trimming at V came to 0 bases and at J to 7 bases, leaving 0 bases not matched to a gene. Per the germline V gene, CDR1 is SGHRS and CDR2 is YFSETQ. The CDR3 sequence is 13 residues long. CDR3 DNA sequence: TGCGCCAGCAGCTTGGGACAGGGTGAAAAACTGTTTTTT. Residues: CASSLGQGEKLFF.

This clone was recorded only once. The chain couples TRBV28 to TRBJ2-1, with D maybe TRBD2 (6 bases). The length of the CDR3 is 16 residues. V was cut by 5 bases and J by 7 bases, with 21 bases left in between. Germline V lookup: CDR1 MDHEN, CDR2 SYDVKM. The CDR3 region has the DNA TGTGCCAGCAGTCGGGGCCTGGGACTGATAAAAAATGAGCAGTTCTTC. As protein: CASSRGLGLIKNEQFF.

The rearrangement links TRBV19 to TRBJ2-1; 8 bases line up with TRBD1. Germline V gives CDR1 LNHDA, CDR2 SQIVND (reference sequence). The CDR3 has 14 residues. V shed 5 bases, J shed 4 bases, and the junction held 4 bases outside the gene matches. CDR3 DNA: TGTGCCAGTAGTCTTGGACAGGGTTACAATGAGCAGTTCTTC. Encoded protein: CASSLGQGYNEQFF.

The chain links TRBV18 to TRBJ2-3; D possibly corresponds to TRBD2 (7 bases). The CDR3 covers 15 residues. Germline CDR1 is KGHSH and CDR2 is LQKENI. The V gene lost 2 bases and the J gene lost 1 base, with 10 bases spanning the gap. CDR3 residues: CASSPGGGGTDTQYF. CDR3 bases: TGTGCCAGCTCACCAGGCGGGGGCGGCACAGATACGCAGTATTTT. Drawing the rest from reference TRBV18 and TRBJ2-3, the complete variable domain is NAGVMQNPRHLVRRRGQEARLRCSPMKGHSHVYWYRQLPEEGLKFMVYLQKENIIDESGMPKERFSAEFPKEGPSILRIQQVVRGDSAAYFCASSPGGGGTDTQYFGPGTRLTVL.

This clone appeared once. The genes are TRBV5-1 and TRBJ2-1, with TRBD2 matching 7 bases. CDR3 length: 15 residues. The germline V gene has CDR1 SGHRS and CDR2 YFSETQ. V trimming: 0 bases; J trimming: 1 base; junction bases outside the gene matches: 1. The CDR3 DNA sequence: TGCGCCAGCAGCTTGGGCGGGGGTTCCTACAATGAGCAGTTCTTC. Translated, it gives CASSLGGGSYNEQFF.

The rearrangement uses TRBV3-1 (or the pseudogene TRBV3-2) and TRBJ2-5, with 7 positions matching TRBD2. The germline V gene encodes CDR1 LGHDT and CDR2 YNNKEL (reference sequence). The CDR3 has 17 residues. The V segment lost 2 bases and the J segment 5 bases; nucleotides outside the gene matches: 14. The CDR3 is CASSQQGAGLDIETQYF. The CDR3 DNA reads TGTGCCAGCAGCCAACAAGGGGCCGGACTAGACATCGAGACCCAGTACTTC.

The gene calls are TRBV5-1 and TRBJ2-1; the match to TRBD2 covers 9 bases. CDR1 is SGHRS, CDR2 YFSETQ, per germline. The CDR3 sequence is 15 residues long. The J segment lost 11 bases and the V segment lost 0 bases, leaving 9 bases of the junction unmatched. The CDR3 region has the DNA TGCGCCAGCAGCTTGGTGATGGGGCGGGAGGGCAAGCAGTTCTTC. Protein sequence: CASSLVMGREGKQFF.

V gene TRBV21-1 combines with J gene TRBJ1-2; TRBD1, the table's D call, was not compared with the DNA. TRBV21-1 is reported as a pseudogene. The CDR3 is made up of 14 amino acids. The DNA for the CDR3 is TGTGCCAGCAGGAGACAGCCCGCTTACTATGGCTACACCTTC. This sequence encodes CASRRQPAYYGYTF.

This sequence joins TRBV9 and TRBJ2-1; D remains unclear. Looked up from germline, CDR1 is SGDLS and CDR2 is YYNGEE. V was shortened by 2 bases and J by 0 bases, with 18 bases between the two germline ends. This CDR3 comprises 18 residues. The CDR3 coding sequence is TGTGCCAGCAGCGTTCAAGCTTATACTCGGAGCTCCTACAATGAGCAGTTCTTC. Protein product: CASSVQAYTRSSYNEQFF.